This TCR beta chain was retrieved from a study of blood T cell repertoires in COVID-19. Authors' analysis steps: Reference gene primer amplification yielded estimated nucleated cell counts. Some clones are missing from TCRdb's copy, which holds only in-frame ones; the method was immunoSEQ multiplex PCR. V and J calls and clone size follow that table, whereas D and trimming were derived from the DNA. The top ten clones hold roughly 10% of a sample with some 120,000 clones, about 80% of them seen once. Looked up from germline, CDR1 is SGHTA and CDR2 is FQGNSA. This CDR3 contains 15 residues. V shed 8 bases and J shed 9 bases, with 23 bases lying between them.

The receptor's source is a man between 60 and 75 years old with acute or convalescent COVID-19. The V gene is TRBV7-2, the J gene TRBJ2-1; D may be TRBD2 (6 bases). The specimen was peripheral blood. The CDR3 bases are TGTGCCAGCGCCCACTCCCCGGGAGAGGGTATTGAGCAGTTCTTC. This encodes CASAHSPGEGIEQFF. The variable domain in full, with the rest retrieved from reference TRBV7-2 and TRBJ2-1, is GAGVSQSPSNKVTEKGKDVELRCDPISGHTALYWYRQSLGQGLEFLIYFQGNSAPDKSGLPSDRFSAERTGGSVSTLTIQRTQQEDSAVYLCASAHSPGEGIEQFFGPGTRLTVL.